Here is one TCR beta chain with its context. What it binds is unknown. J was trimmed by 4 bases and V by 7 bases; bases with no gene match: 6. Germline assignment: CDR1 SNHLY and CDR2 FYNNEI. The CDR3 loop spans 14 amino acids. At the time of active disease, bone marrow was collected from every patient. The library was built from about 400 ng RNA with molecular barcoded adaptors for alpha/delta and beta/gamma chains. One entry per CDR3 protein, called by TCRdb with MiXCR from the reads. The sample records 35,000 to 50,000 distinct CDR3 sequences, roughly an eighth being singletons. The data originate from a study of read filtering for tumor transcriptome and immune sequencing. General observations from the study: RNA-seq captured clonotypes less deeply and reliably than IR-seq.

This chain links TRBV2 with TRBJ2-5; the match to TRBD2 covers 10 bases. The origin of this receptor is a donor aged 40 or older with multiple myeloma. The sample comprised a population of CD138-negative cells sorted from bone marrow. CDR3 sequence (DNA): TGTGCCAGCAAAGGAGCGGGGGGGGTAGAGACCCAGTACTTC. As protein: CASKGAGGVETQYF.